The T cell receptor (beta chain) under discussion was sequenced for a study of OX40 agonist ivuxolimab in advanced cancers. Sequencing used immunoSEQ multiplex PCR; TCRdb keeps in-frame clones, though not all of them. Among tens of thousands of clones listed, roughly 78% were seen once. The cohort excluded patients with autoimmune disease history or systemic immunosuppression. Notes on the study in general: Relative to CD4+ cells, CD8+ T cells on average had more expanded clones. Both CD4+ and CD8+ T cell populations in blood had undergone clonal expansion by week 6 at 0.1 to 3.0 mg/kg.

Regarding this clone: Its matching antigen is unknown.

The starting material was CD4+ or CD8+ T cells sorted from blood, obtained in a trial of the OX40 agonist ivuxolimab. This receptor was identified in an adult with an advanced solid tumor such as melanoma, head and neck, liver or kidney cancer.

CDR3: CASSWDGGQPQHF. The CDR3 DNA reads as TGTGCCAGCAGTTGGGACGGCGGTCAGCCCCAGCATTTT. The chain uses TRBV7-3 and TRBJ1-5; a possible D gene is TRBD1 (5 bases). CDR1 is SGHTA and CDR2 is FQGTGA in the germline V gene. V lost 6 bases to trimming and J lost 6 bases, with 12 bases between them. CDR3 size: 13 residues.